Listed below are T cell receptor beta chains from one sample, sequenced in a study of blood T cell repertoires in COVID-19. The assay was immunoSEQ multiplex PCR, and TCRdb's table has in-frame clones only and misses some. Of 95,000 to 150,000 clones listed, 80% to 90% are singletons. Material for sequencing was peripheral blood. The source of these receptors is a middle-aged man with acute or convalescent COVID-19. Both conserved end residues are part of each CDR3. Each record gives: J gene, D gene, clone size, V gene, CDR3 protein, CDR3 DNA. A D gene is named only where the DNA matches it firmly. Size is stated for part of the rows, as once, few or many counts, or as a class when the clone is expanded.

J gene: TRBJ2-1; D gene: -; clone size: -; V gene: TRBV10-3; CDR3 protein: CAISIAREYNEQFF; CDR3 DNA: TGTGCCATCAGTATTGCTAGGGAGTACAATGAGCAGTTCTTC
J gene: TRBJ1-1; D gene: -; clone size: -; V gene: TRBV30; CDR3 protein: CAWSVGGIAEAFF; CDR3 DNA: TGTGCCTGGAGTGTGGGGGGTATCGCTGAAGCTTTCTTT
J gene: TRBJ2-5; D gene: -; clone size: -; V gene: TRBV5-1; CDR3 protein: CASYGEWQETQYF; CDR3 DNA: TGCGCCAGCTACGGAGAGTGGCAAGAGACCCAGTACTTC
J gene: TRBJ1-4; D gene: TRBD1; clone size: -; V gene: TRBV7-9; CDR3 protein: CASSPRTGGNEKLFF; CDR3 DNA: TGTGCCAGCAGCCCGCGGACAGGGGGGAATGAAAAACTGTTTTTT
J gene: TRBJ1-2; D gene: -; clone size: -; V gene: TRBV4-1; CDR3 protein: CASSPPGGSYGYTF; CDR3 DNA: TGCGCCAGCAGCCCCCCGGGAGGCAGCTATGGCTACACCTTC
J gene: TRBJ1-2; D gene: -; clone size: -; V gene: TRBV6-5; CDR3 protein: CASRKQQRYGYTF; CDR3 DNA: TGTGCCAGCAGAAAACAGCAGAGATATGGCTACACCTTC
J gene: TRBJ1-1; D gene: TRBD1; clone size: -; V gene: TRBV30; CDR3 protein: CAWSPQTGGAFF; CDR3 DNA: TGTGCCTGGAGCCCCCAGACAGGGGGCGCTTTCTTT
J gene: TRBJ2-3; D gene: TRBD2; clone size: -; V gene: TRBV2; CDR3 protein: CASRVGSGSTDTQYF; CDR3 DNA: TGTGCCAGCAGGGTCGGTAGCGGGAGCACAGATACGCAGTATTTT
J gene: TRBJ1-6; D gene: TRBD1; clone size: few; V gene: TRBV4-1; CDR3 protein: CASSQAPGTGGSPLHF; CDR3 DNA: TGCGCCAGCAGCCAAGCACCCGGGACAGGCGGTTCACCCCTCCACTTT
J gene: TRBJ1-6; D gene: -; clone size: -; V gene: TRBV11-2; CDR3 protein: CASSSRGSYNSPLHF; CDR3 DNA: TGTGCCAGCAGCTCCAGGGGCAGCTATAATTCACCCCTCCACTTT
J gene: TRBJ2-7; D gene: -; clone size: few; V gene: TRBV7-9; CDR3 protein: CASSYGERDYEQYF; CDR3 DNA: TGTGCCAGCAGCTACGGGGAGAGGGACTACGAGCAGTACTTC
J gene: TRBJ2-1; D gene: -; clone size: -; V gene: TRBV9; CDR3 protein: CASSVDGARNEQFF; CDR3 DNA: TGTGCCAGCAGCGTAGATGGGGCGCGTAATGAGCAGTTCTTC
J gene: TRBJ1-5; D gene: TRBD1; clone size: -; V gene: TRBV19; CDR3 protein: CASSSEKGAGSNQPQHF; CDR3 DNA: TGTGCCAGTAGTAGTGAAAAGGGGGCTGGGAGCAATCAGCCCCAGCATTTT
J gene: TRBJ1-1; D gene: -; clone size: -; V gene: TRBV5-1; CDR3 protein: CASSLMPDSTEAFF; CDR3 DNA: TGCGCCAGCAGCTTGATGCCCGACAGCACTGAAGCTTTCTTT
J gene: TRBJ1-2; D gene: TRBD1; clone size: -; V gene: TRBV4-1; CDR3 protein: CASSQDGQGTDYGYTF; CDR3 DNA: TGCGCCAGCAGCCAAGATGGCCAAGGGACAGACTATGGCTACACCTTC
J gene: TRBJ2-3; D gene: TRBD2; clone size: -; V gene: TRBV2; CDR3 protein: CASSEDGLAATSTDTQYF; CDR3 DNA: TGTGCCAGCAGTGAAGACGGACTAGCGGCTACTAGCACAGATACGCAGTATTTT
J gene: TRBJ2-1; D gene: -; clone size: -; V gene: TRBV5-1; CDR3 protein: CASSLEGVVAWNEQFF; CDR3 DNA: TGCGCCAGCAGCTTGGAGGGGGTAGTAGCGTGGAATGAGCAGTTCTTC
J gene: TRBJ1-1; D gene: TRBD1; clone size: -; V gene: TRBV5-1; CDR3 protein: CASSPRDRILNTEAFF; CDR3 DNA: TGCGCCAGCAGCCCGAGGGACAGAATTTTAAACACTGAAGCTTTCTTT
J gene: TRBJ1-4; D gene: -; clone size: few; V gene: TRBV7-6; CDR3 protein: CASSLLAPTNEKLFF; CDR3 DNA: TGTGCCAGCAGCTTATTGGCCCCAACTAATGAAAAACTGTTTTTT
J gene: TRBJ2-7; D gene: -; clone size: once; V gene: TRBV2; CDR3 protein: CASSVSRDSYEQYF; CDR3 DNA: TGTGCCAGCAGTGTATCTCGGGACTCCTACGAGCAGTACTTC
J gene: TRBJ1-5; D gene: TRBD1; clone size: -; V gene: TRBV4-2; CDR3 protein: CASSQERSGTGARPQHF; CDR3 DNA: TGTGCCAGCAGCCAAGAGAGGTCCGGGACAGGAGCCCGGCCCCAGCATTTT
J gene: TRBJ1-2; D gene: TRBD1; clone size: -; V gene: TRBV2; CDR3 protein: CASSAGGLLLGYGYTF; CDR3 DNA: TGTGCCAGCAGCGCAGGGGGTCTCCTCCTGGGCTATGGCTACACCTTC
J gene: TRBJ2-2; D gene: -; clone size: -; V gene: TRBV6-2/TRBV6-3; CDR3 protein: CASSHRTQGLFF; CDR3 DNA: TGTGCCAGCAGTCACCGAACACAGGGGCTGTTTTTT
J gene: TRBJ2-7; D gene: TRBD2; clone size: -; V gene: TRBV15; CDR3 protein: CATSRTSGGEYEQYF; CDR3 DNA: TGTGCCACCAGCCGAACTAGCGGGGGTGAATACGAGCAGTACTTC
J gene: TRBJ2-7; D gene: TRBD1; clone size: -; V gene: TRBV30; CDR3 protein: CAWSRGEQYF; CDR3 DNA: TGTGCCTGGAGCAGGGGGGAGCAGTACTTC
J gene: TRBJ2-3; D gene: TRBD2; clone size: -; V gene: TRBV4-2; CDR3 protein: CASSQRALASGTTDTQYF; CDR3 DNA: TGTGCCAGCAGCCAAAGGGCCCTCGCTAGCGGGACTACAGATACGCAGTATTTT
J gene: TRBJ1-5; D gene: -; clone size: -; V gene: TRBV30; CDR3 protein: CAWRRAGRDQPQHF; CDR3 DNA: TGTGCCTGGAGGAGGGCAGGGAGGGATCAGCCCCAGCATTTT
J gene: TRBJ2-2; D gene: TRBD1; clone size: -; V gene: TRBV7-9; CDR3 protein: CASSLQGGLNTGELFF; CDR3 DNA: TGTGCCAGCAGCCTACAGGGGGGACTGAACACCGGGGAGCTGTTTTTT
J gene: TRBJ1-2; D gene: TRBD1; clone size: -; V gene: TRBV7-2; CDR3 protein: CASSFGSTGANYGYTF; CDR3 DNA: TGTGCCAGCAGCTTTGGGTCGACAGGGGCTAACTATGGCTACACCTTC
J gene: TRBJ1-1; D gene: -; clone size: few; V gene: TRBV19; CDR3 protein: CASSMQTAKNTEAFF; CDR3 DNA: TGTGCCAGTAGTATGCAGACAGCTAAGAACACTGAAGCTTTCTTT
J gene: TRBJ2-1; D gene: TRBD2; clone size: few; V gene: TRBV5-1; CDR3 protein: CASSLAKTSGSHEQFF; CDR3 DNA: TGCGCCAGCAGCTTGGCCAAGACTAGCGGGAGTCATGAGCAGTTCTTC
J gene: TRBJ1-5; D gene: TRBD1; clone size: -; V gene: TRBV5-6; CDR3 protein: CASSLGGEGGLFQPQHF; CDR3 DNA: TGTGCCAGCAGCTTGGGTGGTGAAGGGGGCCTTTTTCAGCCCCAGCATTTT
J gene: TRBJ1-5; D gene: -; clone size: -; V gene: TRBV30; CDR3 protein: CAWSRGPNQPQHF; CDR3 DNA: TGTGCCTGGAGTAGGGGTCCCAATCAGCCCCAGCATTTT
J gene: TRBJ1-5; D gene: TRBD1; clone size: -; V gene: TRBV5-1; CDR3 protein: CASSPGQANQPQHF; CDR3 DNA: TGCGCCAGCAGCCCGGGACAGGCTAATCAGCCCCAGCATTTT
J gene: TRBJ1-1; D gene: -; clone size: -; V gene: TRBV30; CDR3 protein: CAWQTGSRYTEAFF; CDR3 DNA: TGTGCCTGGCAAACAGGGTCTAGGTACACTGAAGCTTTCTTT
J gene: TRBJ1-6; D gene: TRBD1; clone size: once; V gene: TRBV3-1/TRBV3-2; CDR3 protein: CASSRQGAYNSPLHF; CDR3 DNA: TGTGCCAGCAGCCGACAGGGGGCGTACAATTCACCCCTCCACTTT
J gene: TRBJ1-1; D gene: TRBD1; clone size: -; V gene: TRBV10-1; CDR3 protein: CASRRDRGTEAFF; CDR3 DNA: TGCGCCAGCAGAAGGGACAGGGGAACTGAAGCTTTCTTT
J gene: TRBJ1-1; D gene: -; clone size: -; V gene: TRBV6-4; CDR3 protein: CASSDSADTEAFF; CDR3 DNA: TGTGCCAGCAGTGACTCGGCAGACACTGAAGCTTTCTTT
J gene: TRBJ1-1; D gene: -; clone size: -; V gene: TRBV5-4; CDR3 protein: CASSPQGVAANTEAFF; CDR3 DNA: TGTGCCAGCAGCCCCCAAGGAGTCGCAGCGAACACTGAAGCTTTCTTT
J gene: TRBJ1-1; D gene: -; clone size: -; V gene: TRBV15; CDR3 protein: CATSRTTGNTEAFF; CDR3 DNA: TGTGCCACCAGCCGGACGACAGGTAACACTGAAGCTTTCTTT
J gene: TRBJ2-2; D gene: -; clone size: -; V gene: TRBV3-1/TRBV3-2; CDR3 protein: CASSQDRAGIAGELFF; CDR3 DNA: TGTGCCAGCAGCCAAGATAGAGCAGGGATCGCCGGGGAGCTGTTTTTT
J gene: TRBJ2-3; D gene: TRBD2; clone size: few; V gene: TRBV5-6; CDR3 protein: CASSLAWGGGSTDTQYF; CDR3 DNA: TGTGCCAGCAGCTTGGCTTGGGGCGGGGGAAGCACAGATACGCAGTATTTT
J gene: TRBJ1-6; D gene: -; clone size: -; V gene: TRBV7-8; CDR3 protein: CASSHPGGHSPLHF; CDR3 DNA: TGTGCCAGCAGCCACCCAGGTGGTCATTCACCCCTCCACTTT
J gene: TRBJ1-6; D gene: TRBD1; clone size: -; V gene: TRBV7-6; CDR3 protein: CASSLRVRGTGGNSPLHF; CDR3 DNA: TGTGCCAGCAGCTTAAGGGTAAGAGGGACAGGGGGTAATTCACCCCTCCACTTT